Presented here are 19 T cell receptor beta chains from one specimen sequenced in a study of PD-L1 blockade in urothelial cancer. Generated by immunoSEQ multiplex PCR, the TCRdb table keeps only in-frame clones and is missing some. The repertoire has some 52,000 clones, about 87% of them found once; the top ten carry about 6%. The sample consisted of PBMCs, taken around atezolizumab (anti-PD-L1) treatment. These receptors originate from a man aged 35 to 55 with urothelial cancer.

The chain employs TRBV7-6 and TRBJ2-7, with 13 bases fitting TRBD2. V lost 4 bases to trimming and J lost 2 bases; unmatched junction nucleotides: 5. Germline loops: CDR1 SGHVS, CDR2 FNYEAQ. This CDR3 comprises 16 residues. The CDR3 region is CASSSAGLAGTYEQYF. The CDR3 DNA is TGTGCCAGCAGCTCGGCGGGACTAGCGGGGACCTACGAGCAGTACTTC.

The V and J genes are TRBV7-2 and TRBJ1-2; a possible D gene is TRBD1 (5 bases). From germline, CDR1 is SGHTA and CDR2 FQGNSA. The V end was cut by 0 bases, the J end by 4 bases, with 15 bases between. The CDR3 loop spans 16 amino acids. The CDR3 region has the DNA TGTGCCAGCAGCTTAGCCGCGGCAGGGAGGGCCTATGGCTACACCTTC. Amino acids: CASSLAAAGRAYGYTF.

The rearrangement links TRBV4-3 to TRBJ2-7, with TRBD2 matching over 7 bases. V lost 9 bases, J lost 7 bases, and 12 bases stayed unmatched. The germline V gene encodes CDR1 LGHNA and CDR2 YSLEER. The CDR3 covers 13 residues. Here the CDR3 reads CASKRGEILEQYF. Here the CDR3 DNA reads TGCGCCAGTAAACGGGGGGAGATTTTAGAGCAGTACTTC.

CDR3 residues: CASSATGTDTQYF. Here the CDR3 DNA reads TGTGCCAGCAGCGCCACAGGCACAGATACGCAGTATTTT. This chain uses TRBV9 with TRBJ2-3; no firm D call. In germline, CDR1 is SGDLS, CDR2 YYNGEE. V was cut by 3 bases and J by 1 base, with 6 bases left in between. The CDR3 has 13 amino acids. Full variable domain (remainder filled in from reference TRBV9 and TRBJ2-3): DSGVTQTPKHLITATGQRVTLRCSPRSGDLSVYWYQQSLDQGLQFLIQYYNGEERAKGNILERFSAQQFPDLHSELNLSSLELGDSALYFCASSATGTDTQYFGPGTRLTVL.

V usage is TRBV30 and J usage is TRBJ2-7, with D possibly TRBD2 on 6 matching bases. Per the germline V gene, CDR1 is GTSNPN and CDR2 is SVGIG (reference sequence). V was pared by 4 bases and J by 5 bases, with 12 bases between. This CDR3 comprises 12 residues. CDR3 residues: CAWIHAGNEQYF. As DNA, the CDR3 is TGTGCCTGGATCCACGCGGGGAACGAGCAGTACTTC. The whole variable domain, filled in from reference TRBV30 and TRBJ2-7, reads SQTIHQWPATLVQPVGSPLSLECTVEGTSNPNLYWYRQAAGRGLQLLFYSVGIGQISSEVPQNLSASRPQDRQFILSSKKLLLSDSGFYLCAWIHAGNEQYFGPGTRLTVT.

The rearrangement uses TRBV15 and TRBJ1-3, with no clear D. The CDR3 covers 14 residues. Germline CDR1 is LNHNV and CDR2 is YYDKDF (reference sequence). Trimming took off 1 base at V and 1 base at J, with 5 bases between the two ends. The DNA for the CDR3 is TGTGCCACCAGCAGAGGGGCGTCTGGAAACACCATATATTTT. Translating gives CATSRGASGNTIYF.

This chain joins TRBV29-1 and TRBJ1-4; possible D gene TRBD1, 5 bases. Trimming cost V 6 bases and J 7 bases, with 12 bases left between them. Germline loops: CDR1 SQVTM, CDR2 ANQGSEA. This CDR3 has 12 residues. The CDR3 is CSVRETSEKLFF. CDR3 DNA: TGCAGCGTCAGGGAAACGAGTGAAAAACTGTTTTTT.

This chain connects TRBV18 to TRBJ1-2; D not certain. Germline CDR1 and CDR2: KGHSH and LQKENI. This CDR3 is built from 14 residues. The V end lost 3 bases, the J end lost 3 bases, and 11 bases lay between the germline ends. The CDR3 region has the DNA TGTGCCAGCTCACCCAGTGGAGTACACTATGGCTACACCTTC. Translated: CASSPSGVHYGYTF.

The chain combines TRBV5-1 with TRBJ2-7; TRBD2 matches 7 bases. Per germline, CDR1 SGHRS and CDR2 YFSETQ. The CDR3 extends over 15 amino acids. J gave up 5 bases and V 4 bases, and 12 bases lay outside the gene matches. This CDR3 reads CASSRRESVPDEQYF. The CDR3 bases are TGCGCCAGCAGCCGGCGGGAGTCAGTACCGGACGAGCAGTACTTC.

CDR3 sequence reads: CASSFEGGEQYF. The CDR3 DNA sequence: TGTGCCAGCAGCTTCGAAGGGGGCGAGCAGTACTTC. The J gene is TRBJ2-7, the V gene TRBV7-2; TRBD1 might be the D (6 bases). Germline loops: CDR1 SGHTA, CDR2 FQGNSA. The length of the CDR3 is 12 residues. The ends were cut back, 3 bases at V and 6 bases at J, with 9 bases in the middle.

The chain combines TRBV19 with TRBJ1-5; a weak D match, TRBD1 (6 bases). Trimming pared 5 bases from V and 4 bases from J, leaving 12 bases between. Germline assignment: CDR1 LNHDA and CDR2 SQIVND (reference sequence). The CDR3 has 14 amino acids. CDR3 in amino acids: CASSSWTENQPQHF. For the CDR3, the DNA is TGTGCCAGTAGTTCCTGGACAGAAAATCAGCCCCAGCATTTT.

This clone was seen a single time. CDR3 residues: CASRSPGTEAFF. In DNA form, the CDR3 reads TGTGCCAGCAGAAGTCCCGGGACAGAAGCTTTCTTT. The chain uses TRBV25-1 and TRBJ1-1; TRBD1 is a possible D gene (6 bases). Trimming removed 6 bases from V and 8 bases from J, with 13 bases in between. CDR1 and CDR2 (germline): MGHDK, SYGVNS. This CDR3 is 12 amino acids long.

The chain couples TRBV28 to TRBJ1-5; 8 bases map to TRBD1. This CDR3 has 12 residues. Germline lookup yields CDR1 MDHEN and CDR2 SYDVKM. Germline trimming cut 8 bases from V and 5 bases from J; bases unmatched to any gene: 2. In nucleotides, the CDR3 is TGTGCCAGCCGACAGGGGTATCAGCCCCAGCATTTT. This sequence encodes CASRQGYQPQHF.

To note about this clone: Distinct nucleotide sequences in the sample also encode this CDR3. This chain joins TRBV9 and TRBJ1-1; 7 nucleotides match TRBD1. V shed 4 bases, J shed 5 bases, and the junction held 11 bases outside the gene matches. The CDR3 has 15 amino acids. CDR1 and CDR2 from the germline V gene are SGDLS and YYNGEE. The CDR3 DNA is TGTGCCAGCAGCCCCAGACAGGGAGGTAATACTGAAGCTTTCTTT. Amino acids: CASSPRQGGNTEAFF.

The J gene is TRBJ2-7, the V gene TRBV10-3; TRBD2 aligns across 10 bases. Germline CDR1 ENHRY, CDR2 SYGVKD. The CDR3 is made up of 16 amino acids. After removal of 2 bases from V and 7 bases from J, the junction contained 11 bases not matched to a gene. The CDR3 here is CAISEAGANSGREQYF. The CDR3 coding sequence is TGTGCCATCAGTGAGGCAGGGGCGAATAGCGGGAGGGAGCAGTACTTC.

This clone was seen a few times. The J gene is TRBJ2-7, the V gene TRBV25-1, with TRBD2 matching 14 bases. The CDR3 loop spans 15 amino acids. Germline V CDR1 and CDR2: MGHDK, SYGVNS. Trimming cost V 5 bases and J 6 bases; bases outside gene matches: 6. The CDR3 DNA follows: TGTGCCAGCAGTCTCCGACTAGCGGGAGGGCTCGAGCAGTACTTC. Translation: CASSLRLAGGLEQYF.

CDR3 nucleotide sequence: TGCGCCAGCAGCCAAGACAGGCGCCGGCAAGCTTTCTTT. Protein: CASSQDRRRQAFF. The chain recombines TRBV4-3 with TRBJ1-1, with D unclear. Germline V CDR1 and CDR2: LGHNA, YSLEER. The V and J ends lost 0 bases and 9 bases respectively, with 11 bases between them. This CDR3 region has 13 residues.

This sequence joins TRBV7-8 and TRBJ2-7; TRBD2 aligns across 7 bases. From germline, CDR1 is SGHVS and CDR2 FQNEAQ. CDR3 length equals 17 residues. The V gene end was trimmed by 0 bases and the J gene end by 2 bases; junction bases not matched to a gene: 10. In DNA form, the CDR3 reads TGTGCCAGCAGCTTAGCAGGAGCGGGAACGTGGCCCTACGAGCAGTACTTC. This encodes CASSLAGAGTWPYEQYF.

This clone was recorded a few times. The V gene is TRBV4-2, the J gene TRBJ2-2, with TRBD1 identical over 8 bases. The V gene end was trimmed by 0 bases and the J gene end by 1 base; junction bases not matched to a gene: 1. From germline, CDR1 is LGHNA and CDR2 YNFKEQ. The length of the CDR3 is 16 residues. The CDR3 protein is CASSQEGTGNTGELFF. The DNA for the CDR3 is TGTGCCAGCAGCCAAGAGGGGACAGGGAACACCGGGGAGCTGTTTTTT.